Presented here are 15 T cell receptor beta chains from one specimen sequenced in a study of T cell responses to AZD1222 COVID-19 vaccine. Using immunoSEQ multiplex PCR, the repertoire was profiled, and TCRdb retains in-frame clones only, with some absent. The data contain some 200,000 clones, more than 80% of them seen just once; the ten biggest clones take up less than 4.5%. Here the sequenced sample was peripheral blood, taken 28 days after the second dose of the MenACWY control vaccine. These receptors were taken from an adult who received the MenACWY meningococcal vaccine as a control.

V usage is TRBV29-1 and J usage is TRBJ2-4, with D possibly being TRBD2 (6 bases). V was shortened by 0 bases and J by 10 bases, with 10 bases between the two germline ends. The V gene's germline CDR1 is SQVTM and CDR2 ANQGSEA. This CDR3 contains 12 residues. This chain's CDR3 is CSVEEGGWIQYF. The CDR3 DNA reads TGCAGCGTTGAAGAGGGGGGTTGGATTCAGTACTTC.

J is TRBJ1-1 and V is TRBV9; TRBD1 matches at 9 bases. Germline trimming cut 4 bases from V and 2 bases from J; bases unmatched to any gene: 9. This CDR3 is 16 amino acids long. Germline V gene sequence: CDR1 SGDLS, CDR2 YYNGEE. CDR3 sequence (DNA): TGTGCCAGCAGCCATGGACAGGGGCGAATTAACACTGAAGCTTTCTTT. This sequence encodes CASSHGQGRINTEAFF.

The V and J genes are TRBV2 and TRBJ1-2; TRBD1 agrees at 11 bases. Losses at the gene ends were 4 bases for V and 4 bases for J; bases not matched to a gene: 14. This CDR3 contains 18 residues. Germline V gene sequence: CDR1 SNHLY, CDR2 FYNNEI. Written as DNA, the CDR3 is TGTGCCAGCAGTGGGGCCCAGGGACAGGGGGTAGGAGGCTATGGCTACACCTTC. This codes for CASSGAQGQGVGGYGYTF.

The rearrangement uses TRBV18 and TRBJ1-2, with D maybe TRBD1 (5 bases). Trimming removed 3 bases at V and 8 bases at J, with 13 bases between. The germline gives CDR1 KGHSH, CDR2 LQKENI. This CDR3 contains 13 residues. The CDR3 is CASSPRTSSGYTF. In DNA, the CDR3 is TGTGCCAGCTCACCTAGGACATCATCAGGCTACACCTTC.

This clone was seen a few times. V and J are TRBV7-9 and TRBJ2-3; D is uncertain. The germline gives CDR1 SEHNR, CDR2 FQNEAQ (reference sequence). CDR3 size: 17 residues. Trimming stripped 2 bases from V and 2 bases from J, with 17 bases between. CDR3 in amino acids: CASSLNRVSLDTDTQYF. The CDR3 DNA sequence: TGTGCCAGCAGCTTAAATCGGGTTTCGCTCGACACAGATACGCAGTATTTT.

This chain uses TRBV6-2 or TRBV6-3 with TRBJ1-2; a possible D gene is TRBD1 (5 bases). The CDR3 is made up of 13 amino acids. Trimming took off 0 bases at V and 8 bases at J, with 10 bases between the two ends. CDR1 is MNHEY and CDR2 is SVGEGT in the germline V gene. The CDR3 loop reads CASSYSPGSGYTF. CDR3 nucleotide sequence: TGTGCCAGCAGTTACTCGCCAGGGTCCGGCTACACCTTC.

This CDR3 is CASSLGIDTQYF. The CDR3 DNA is TGTGCCAGCAGCTTAGGCATAGATACGCAGTATTTT. The chain links TRBV13 to TRBJ2-3; D uncertain. The germline V gene has CDR1 PRHDT and CDR2 FYEKMQ (reference sequence). Trimming removed 0 bases at V and 5 bases at J, with 3 bases between. The CDR3 covers 12 residues.

J is TRBJ2-3 and V is TRBV7-2; 7 nucleotides match TRBD2. This CDR3 is built from 15 residues. Germline assignment: CDR1 SGHTA and CDR2 FQGNSA. Trimming took 5 bases from V and 1 from J; bases not matched to a gene: 6. DNA of the CDR3: TGTGCCAGCAGCCCGAGGGGAGGGGGCACAGATACGCAGTATTTT. Translated, it gives CASSPRGGGTDTQYF.

With regard to this clone: Other DNA sequences in the sample encode the same CDR3. The V and J genes are TRBV19 and TRBJ1-1; unclear D gene. Trimming removed 3 bases from V and 4 bases from J, with 6 bases in between. The CDR3 runs to 12 residues. The germline V gene has CDR1 LNHDA and CDR2 SQIVND (reference sequence). CDR3 loop: CASSIAATEAFF. CDR3 nucleotides: TGTGCCAGTAGTATTGCGGCCACTGAAGCTTTCTTT. Filled out from reference TRBV19 and TRBJ1-1, the complete variable domain reads DGGITQSPKYLFRKEGQNVTLSCEQNLNHDAMYWYRQDPGQGLRLIYYSQIVNDFQKGDIAEGYSVSREKKESFPLTVTSAQKNPTAFYLCASSIAATEAFFGQGTRLTVV.

This sequence joins TRBV30 and TRBJ1-2; D perhaps matches TRBD1 (5 bases). This CDR3 comprises 13 residues. Per the germline V gene, CDR1 is GTSNPN and CDR2 is SVGIG (reference sequence). V shed 4 bases and J shed 3 bases, with 12 bases lying between them. CDR3 sequence: CAWTKTEDYGYTF. The CDR3 region has the DNA TGTGCCTGGACAAAGACAGAGGACTATGGCTACACCTTC.

The rearrangement uses TRBV28 and TRBJ1-5; D is unclear. Trimming stripped 5 bases from V and 5 bases from J, with 4 bases between. In germline, CDR1 is MDHEN, CDR2 SYDVKM. The CDR3 runs 11 residues. The CDR3 sequence is CASSHDQPQHF. The DNA for the CDR3 is TGTGCCAGCAGTCACGATCAGCCCCAGCATTTT.

This chain links TRBV5-1 with TRBJ1-1; D remains unclear. In germline, CDR1 is SGHRS, CDR2 YFSETQ. The CDR3 has 15 residues. V was shortened by 1 base and J by 0 bases, with 10 bases between the two germline ends. The CDR3 loop reads CASSLTAAVNTEAFF. In DNA, the CDR3 is TGCGCCAGCAGCTTGACAGCGGCGGTGAACACTGAAGCTTTCTTT.

This chain links TRBV21-1 with TRBJ1-5; the tabulated D call, TRBD1, remains unverified against the DNA. TRBV21-1 is a listed pseudogene. This CDR3 is built from 20 residues. In nucleotides, the CDR3 is TGTGCCAGCACCCTTCCGTCGAGACAGGGCGGTGTATATAGCAATCAGCCCCAGCATTTT. Protein product: CASTLPSRQGGVYSNQPQHF.

This rearrangement joins TRBV28 to TRBJ1-1, with a tentative D call TRBD1 (6 bases). The CDR3 runs to 14 residues. V lost 8 bases and J lost 0, with 13 bases in between. Germline V gene sequence: CDR1 MDHEN, CDR2 SYDVKM. The CDR3 DNA follows: TGTGCCAGCCTATTTGAGGGGGTGAACACTGAAGCTTTCTTT. Translated, it gives CASLFEGVNTEAFF.

The genes are TRBV11-3 and TRBJ2-1; 8 positions match TRBD1. The junction had 4 bases not matched to a gene; V was cut back by 1 base and J by 8 bases. The CDR3 consists of 14 residues. The V gene's germline CDR1 is SGHNT and CDR2 YENEEA. The CDR3 is CASSLGNRGDEQFF. The CDR3 nucleotides read TGTGCCAGCAGCTTAGGGAACAGGGGGGATGAGCAGTTCTTC. Combining the CDR3 with reference TRBV11-3 and TRBJ2-1 gives the whole variable domain EAGVVQSPRYKIIEKKQPVAFWCNPISGHNTLYWYLQNLGQGPELLIRYENEEAVDDSQLPKDRFSAERLKGVDSTLKIQPAELGDSAVYLCASSLGNRGDEQFFGPGTRLTVL.